The source of this T cell receptor beta chain is a study of Ad26.COV2.S vaccination and SARS-CoV-2 variants. Study details: The COV1001 Ad26.COV2.S trial arm included the donor. Intramuscular Ad26.COV2.S doses were given once or twice, 56 days apart.

The treatment denotes: 15 to 20 received Ad26.COV2.S at low or high dose, single or two shots; about 5 received placebo; per-sample allocation not given. At day 63 after the first vaccine or placebo injection, samples were drawn. Whoever gave the sample was an adult aged 18-55 years in Boston. In the vaccine, an Ad26 vector expressed the SARS-CoV-2 spike of the Wuhan strain. The table came from immunoSEQ multiplex PCR; TCRdb's copy has only in-frame clones and leaves some out. The profile shows roughly 450,000 clones, around nine tenths of them singletons. Trimming removed 6 bases from V and 5 bases from J; junction bases left unmatched: 12. This CDR3 has 17 amino acids. Germline assignment: CDR1 MDHEN and CDR2 SYDVKM.

This sequence joins TRBV28 and TRBJ2-1; 11 bases line up with TRBD2. The sample consisted of peripheral blood, taken in a trial of Ad26.COV2.S vaccine versus placebo. The TCR originated in a person between 18 and 60 years old who received the Ad26.COV2.S COVID-19 vaccine or a placebo. This chain's CDR3 is CASRPSLGTSGNNEQFF. In DNA form, the CDR3 reads TGTGCCAGCAGACCGTCTTTAGGGACTAGCGGAAACAATGAGCAGTTCTTC. The variable domain in full, completed from reference TRBV28 and TRBJ2-1, reads DVKVTQSSRYLVKRTGEKVFLECVQDMDHENMFWYRQDPGLGLRLIYFSYDVKMKEKGDIPEGYSVSREKKERFSLILESASTNQTSMYLCASRPSLGTSGNNEQFFGPGTRLTVL.